This note documents a single TCR beta chain sequence. Its antigen remains undetermined. The record has no base qualities; no much larger clone is one base away. The sample comes from a study of T cell repertoires in cytomegalovirus infection (dated by TCRdb to the late 2010s). About the study as a whole: Alongside well-studied HLA-B-restricted epitopes, the peptide stimulations were aimed at recently identified HLA-C-restricted CMV epitopes, whose presentation resists viral immunomodulation. Donor HLA type was relevant to the analysis, because carriage of CMV infection together with the matching HLA type was indicated by public TCR beta signatures.

Instrument on record: Illumina HiSeq 1500. TCRdb trimmed the raw reads at Q25, called clones with MiXCR and kept productive beta chains. Every CDR3 protein is listed once, alongside the most common genes and DNA of its rows. For this sample there are 550,000 to 850,000 distinct CDR3 sequences; around 31% appear just once. Together, the top ten hold 15% to 20% of the sample. Paper-wide results and their limitations: In both this cohort and an independent cohort of 350 to 400 donors, the cumulative frequency of public TCR beta family members distinguished carriers of CMV infection plus the relevant HLA type. The ex vivo response was dominated by HLA-C-restricted CMV-specific TCR beta clonotypes, and the single most frequent clonotype in two of eight donors was supplied by these HLA-C-restricted clonotypes.

CDR1 and CDR2 (DFQATT, SNEGSKA) derive from the germline V gene (reference sequence). Measured from the cysteine to the phenylalanine, the CDR3 is 14 residues long. Just CDR3 DNA is preserved here, 42 bases in frame from base 1. Between the V and J ends, shortened by 1 base and 4 bases respectively, the junction contains 10 bases. The sample's treatment or condition, from its label and the paper: in vitro stimulation with specific CMV peptide epitopes to enrich CMV-specific T cells. The material was cultured PBMCs, obtained from culture after CMV antigen stimulation. The receptor was isolated from a human donor in good health (CMV status not recorded). Some clones in this sample may be carry-over from other donors' samples. Rearrangement joined TRBV20-1 to TRBJ1-4; the D gene assignment is ambiguous. The CDR3 protein: CSARADGLNEKLFF. The nucleotide sequence is TGCAGTGCTAGAGCGGACGGACTTAATGAAAAACTGTTTTTT.